The clone carrying this TCR beta chain was recorded only once. The CDR3 is 12 amino acids. CDR1 and CDR2 (germline): ENHRY, SYGVKD. Trimming stripped 8 bases from V and 8 bases from J, with 16 bases between. Repertoires were generated with immunoSEQ multiplex PCR, while TCRdb's copy carries only in-frame clones and drops some. The sample comprises fewer than 200,000 clones, roughly 95% of which are singletons, and 0.95% to 1.1% rests with the top ten. The data belong to a study of control samples from healthy donors and cancer patients. The receptor comes from a woman under 40 in good health. The sequenced sample was blood. This chain connects TRBV10-3 to TRBJ2-7, with TRBD1 as a possible D gene (5 bases). DNA of the CDR3: TGTGCCATCGGGTCGGATTGGACAAAGCAGTACTTC. It is translated as CAIGSDWTKQYF.